The next 26 T cell receptor beta chains were all read from a single sample in a study of cytomegalovirus exposure and HLA in healthy donors. PCR amplification relied on 60 Vbeta primers (plus 13 Jbeta primers). TCRdb keeps only in-frame clones here, not all; method: immunoSEQ multiplex PCR. The table lists tens of thousands of clones, 65% to 70% of them singletons. Sequencing was performed on PBMCs. These TCRs come from a middle-aged man in good health and CMV-seropositive.

The chain carries TRBV11-2 and TRBJ2-7, with a weak D call TRBD2 (6 bases). Per the germline V gene, CDR1 is SGHAT and CDR2 is FQNNGV. CDR3 size: 16 residues. Trimming took off 2 bases at V and 3 bases at J, with 17 bases between the two ends. The CDR3 DNA is TGTGCCAGCAGCTTAATTCCTCGGGGAGCGGGCTACGAGCAGTACTTC. Protein: CASSLIPRGAGYEQYF.

CDR3 sequence reads: CASSRQANTGELFF. CDR3 nucleotides: TGTGCCAGCAGCCGACAGGCGAACACCGGGGAGCTGTTTTTT. This chain joins TRBV7-2 and TRBJ2-2; a possible D gene is TRBD1 (6 bases). The germline V and J ends were trimmed by 5 bases and 0 bases, with 7 bases remaining between them. The CDR3 length is 14 residues. Germline CDR1 and CDR2: SGHTA and FQGNSA.

The chain employs TRBV5-1 and TRBJ1-1; 9 bases match TRBD1. CDR1 and CDR2 (germline): SGHRS, YFSETQ. The V gene end was trimmed by 5 bases and the J gene end by 2 bases; junction bases not matched to a gene: 1. The CDR3 covers 13 residues. CDR3 loop: CASRGQGNTEAFF. The CDR3 bases are TGCGCCAGCAGGGGACAGGGTAACACTGAAGCTTTCTTT.

In its sample, this clone was seen a few times. The gene calls are TRBV5-1 and TRBJ2-5; D might be TRBD1 (5 bases). The tail of the sequence fits TRBJ2-7 better, so the J call may be wrong. Germline CDR1 is SGHRS and CDR2 is YFSETQ. This CDR3 is built from 15 residues. Here the CDR3 DNA reads TGCGCCAGCAGCTTGGACTGGGGCCTTGCCTACGAGCAGTACTTC. Encoded protein: CASSLDWGLAYEQYF.

This chain links TRBV5-1 with TRBJ2-2; D is perhaps TRBD2 (6 bases). The CDR3 sequence is 15 residues long. Trimming pared 5 bases from V and 2 bases from J, leaving 13 bases between. Germline values: CDR1 SGHRS, CDR2 YFSETQ. The CDR3 reads CASSPSGTNTGELFF. The CDR3 bases are TGCGCCAGCAGTCCCTCAGGGACTAACACCGGGGAGCTGTTTTTT.

This rearrangement joins TRBV7-3 to TRBJ2-2; D is uncertain. CDR3 length: 14 residues. CDR1 SGHTA and CDR2 FQGTGA come from the germline V gene. The V end lost 2 bases, the J end lost 0 bases, and 4 bases lay between the germline ends. CDR3 residues: CASSLQTNTGELFF. Here the CDR3 DNA reads TGTGCCAGCAGCTTACAGACGAACACCGGGGAGCTGTTTTTT.

This clone was seen a handful of times. This sequence joins TRBV6-5 and TRBJ2-5; 12 bases map to TRBD2. The CDR3 loop spans 15 amino acids. CDR1 is MNHEY and CDR2 is SVGAGI in the germline V gene. The J segment lost 4 bases and the V segment lost 5 bases, leaving 5 bases of the junction unmatched. The CDR3 spells CASSPPGLAGETQYF. The CDR3 DNA follows: TGTGCCAGCAGTCCCCCGGGACTAGCGGGAGAGACCCAGTACTTC.

This clone appeared many times. The gene calls are TRBV2 and TRBJ2-2, with 10 bases lining up with TRBD2. Trimming removed 4 bases from V and 7 bases from J; junction bases left unmatched: 6. The germline gives CDR1 SNHLY, CDR2 FYNNEI. CDR3 length: 15 amino acids. CDR3 region: CASSGLAGGDGELFF. The CDR3 region has the DNA TGTGCCAGCAGTGGGTTAGCGGGGGGTGACGGGGAGCTGTTTTTT. The full variable domain, completed using reference TRBV2 and TRBJ2-2, is EPEVTQTPSHQVTQMGQEVILRCVPISNHLYFYWYRQILGQKVEFLVSFYNNEISEKSEIFDDQFSVERPDGSNFTLKIRSTKLEDSAMYFCASSGLAGGDGELFFGEGSRLTVL.

The CDR3: CASSLVRGTDTQYF. In DNA form, the CDR3 reads TGTGCCAGCAGCTTAGTCAGGGGCACAGATACGCAGTATTTT. The chain is built from TRBV11-1 and TRBJ2-3; D might be TRBD1 (5 bases). Germline CDR1 reads SGHAT; CDR2 reads FQDESV (reference sequence). Trimming removed 1 base at V and 1 base at J, with 6 bases between. The CDR3 contains 14 residues.

The chain carries TRBV2 and TRBJ1-1; 7 bases are a match to TRBD1. Germline V gene sequence: CDR1 SNHLY, CDR2 FYNNEI. The CDR3 loop spans 15 amino acids. V dropped 6 bases and J dropped 1; count of bases not matched to a gene: 8. The chain's CDR3 is CASRARQGPNTEAFF. In DNA form, the CDR3 reads TGTGCCAGCAGAGCACGACAGGGCCCGAACACTGAAGCTTTCTTT.

The genes are TRBV4-3 and TRBJ2-1; the match to TRBD2 covers 12 bases. The trim removed 4 bases at V and 5 bases at J, leaving 9 bases unmatched. Germline V lookup: CDR1 LGHNA, CDR2 YSLEER. The CDR3 consists of 17 residues. CDR3 coding DNA: TGCGCCAGCAGCCCCGGTAAAACTAGCGGGGGGAACAATGAGCAGTTCTTC. Translating it yields CASSPGKTSGGNNEQFF.

The V and J genes are TRBV27 and TRBJ2-1, with 8 bases aligning to TRBD1. The CDR3 runs to 14 residues. Per germline, CDR1 MNHEY and CDR2 SMNVEV (reference sequence). The trim removed 2 bases at V and 4 bases at J, leaving 1 base unmatched. The CDR3 bases are TGTGCCAGCAGTTTACGGACAGGGTACAATGAGCAGTTCTTC. It encodes CASSLRTGYNEQFF.

V usage is TRBV15 and J usage is TRBJ1-1; perhaps TRBD1 as D (5 bases). The V and J ends lost 3 bases and 6 bases respectively, with 17 bases between them. Looked up from germline, CDR1 is LNHNV and CDR2 is YYDKDF (reference sequence). The CDR3 runs 15 residues. CDR3 coding DNA: TGTGCCACCAGCAGTAAAACAGGTCATAGCTCTGAAGCTTTCTTT. This codes for CATSSKTGHSSEAFF.

The J gene is TRBJ1-2, the V gene TRBV5-5; TRBD1 aligns across 7 bases. V trimming: 4 bases; J trimming: 4 bases; junction bases outside the gene matches: 10. This CDR3 comprises 15 residues. Looked up from germline, CDR1 is SGHKS and CDR2 is YYEKEE (reference sequence). The chain's CDR3 is CASSPWTGQTYGYTF. Here the CDR3 DNA reads TGTGCCAGCAGCCCTTGGACAGGACAGACCTATGGCTACACCTTC. Full variable domain (rest looked up from reference TRBV5-5 and TRBJ1-2): DAGVTQSPTHLIKTRGQQVTLRCSPISGHKSVSWYQQVLGQGPQFIFQYYEKEERGRGNFPDRFSARQFPNYSSELNVNALLLGDSALYLCASSPWTGQTYGYTFGSGTRLTVV.

The chain uses TRBV19 and TRBJ2-2; perhaps TRBD1 as D (5 bases). The CDR3 is 13 residues long. Looked up from germline, CDR1 is LNHDA and CDR2 is SQIVND (reference sequence). Trimming took 7 bases from V and 7 from J, leaving 13 bases between them. The CDR3 protein is CASMQTVGGELFF. CDR3 nucleotides: TGTGCCAGTATGCAGACAGTTGGCGGGGAGCTGTTTTTT.

The chain employs TRBV28 and TRBJ1-4; 10 bases match TRBD1. Losses at the gene ends were 6 bases for V and 13 bases for J; bases not matched to a gene: 11. The germline gives CDR1 MDHEN, CDR2 SYDVKM. The CDR3 spans 14 residues. This CDR3 reads CASRDVDRGPILFF. CDR3 DNA sequence: TGTGCCAGCAGGGACGTCGACAGGGGGCCCATACTGTTTTTT. The whole variable domain, filled in from reference TRBV28 and TRBJ1-4, reads DVKVTQSSRYLVKRTGEKVFLECVQDMDHENMFWYRQDPGLGLRLIYFSYDVKMKEKGDIPEGYSVSREKKERFSLILESASTNQTSMYLCASRDVDRGPILFFGSGTQLSVL.

The count of this clone is one. The chain combines TRBV28 with TRBJ2-7; 7 nucleotides align to TRBD2. This CDR3 contains 13 residues. Unmatched junction bases numbered 5, after V lost 7 bases and J lost 2 bases. Germline lookup yields CDR1 MDHEN and CDR2 SYDVKM. CDR3 region: CASTPGRAYEQYF. In nucleotides, the CDR3 is TGTGCCAGCACTCCGGGGAGGGCCTACGAGCAGTACTTC.

There are a few counts of this clone. Here the CDR3 reads CASTSGGRGMNTEAFF. The CDR3 DNA is TGCGCCAGCACGTCTGGAGGCAGGGGGATGAACACTGAAGCTTTCTTT. V usage is TRBV5-1 and J usage is TRBJ1-1, with TRBD1 identical over 7 bases. Germline V gene data show CDR1 as SGHRS and CDR2 as YFSETQ. With V trimmed by 6 bases and J by 0 bases, 11 bases remained unmatched. The CDR3 consists of 16 residues.

This clone has just a few counts. V is TRBV18 and J is TRBJ1-5; D gene unclear. Germline CDR1 KGHSH, CDR2 LQKENI. The CDR3 has 15 residues. Trimming took 5 bases from V and 3 from J, leaving 14 bases between them. CDR3 DNA: TGTGCCAGCTCAGTGACCGAGGCCGCCAATCAGCCCCAGCATTTT. Protein sequence: CASSVTEAANQPQHF.

The gene calls are TRBV5-6 and TRBJ2-5; no firm D call. This CDR3 region has 12 residues. Per the germline V gene, CDR1 is SGHDT and CDR2 is YYEEEE. V was trimmed by 4 bases and J by 5 bases, leaving 9 bases between them. CDR3 region: CASSVGPETQYF. For the CDR3, the DNA is TGTGCCAGCAGCGTGGGTCCGGAGACCCAGTACTTC.

This chain connects TRBV5-1 to TRBJ1-1; the D gene is possibly TRBD1 (6 bases). The germline V gene has CDR1 SGHRS and CDR2 YFSETQ. V was cut by 0 bases and J by 3 bases, with 12 bases left in between. There are 15 residues in the CDR3. CDR3 region: CASSLASYRDTEAFF. The CDR3 nucleotides read TGCGCCAGCAGCTTGGCCAGTTACAGGGACACTGAAGCTTTCTTT.

This clone has just one count. The V call is TRBV5-1, the J call TRBJ2-2; D possibly corresponds to TRBD1 (6 bases). In germline, CDR1 is SGHRS, CDR2 YFSETQ. CDR3 length equals 14 residues. V gave up 8 bases and J gave up 3 bases, with 14 bases separating them. The CDR3 here is CASFRDTHTGELFF. Here the CDR3 DNA reads TGCGCCAGTTTCCGGGACACTCACACCGGGGAGCTGTTTTTT.

The chain employs TRBV15 and TRBJ2-7; the D gene is possibly TRBD2 (6 bases). V was trimmed by 0 bases and J by 1 base, leaving 10 bases between them. Germline-derived CDR1 and CDR2 are LNHNV and YYDKDF (reference sequence). CDR3 size: 15 residues. The CDR3 DNA follows: TGTGCCACCAGCAGAGAACGAGGGAGGTCCTACGAGCAGTACTTC. Translation gives CATSRERGRSYEQYF.

V usage is TRBV2 and J usage is TRBJ1-4; 7 bases map to TRBD1. V trimming: 3 bases; J trimming: 7 bases; junction bases outside the gene matches: 2. The CDR3 has 13 residues. The germline V gene encodes CDR1 SNHLY and CDR2 FYNNEI. DNA of the CDR3: TGTGCCAGCAGTGAGTCAGGGGGTGAAAAACTGTTTTTT. It yields the protein CASSESGGEKLFF.

This clone was found a few times. The chain carries TRBV2 and TRBJ2-2, with D unclear. Germline CDR1 SNHLY, CDR2 FYNNEI. Deletions cut 7 bases from V and 3 bases from J, with 6 bases between. The CDR3 sequence is 12 residues long. CDR3 in DNA: TGTGCCAGCAACCCGGACACCGGGGAGCTGTTTTTT. It yields the protein CASNPDTGELFF.

J is TRBJ2-7 and V is TRBV18; 8 nucleotides agree with TRBD2. Germline CDR1 KGHSH, CDR2 LQKENI. The CDR3 is made up of 12 amino acids. V lost 5 bases to trimming and J lost 3 bases; unmatched junction nucleotides: 0. The CDR3 nucleotides read TGTGCCAGCTCAGGGACTAGCTACGAGCAGTACTTC. The encoded protein is CASSGTSYEQYF.